This TCR beta chain was documented in a study of identical twins. Study results and limitations: Conclusions leaned on cross-sectional statistical analysis and did not track the same donors over time. Memory repertoires lacked the insertion deficit that abundant cord blood beta clonotypes showed.

TCRdb re-called the 5' RACE reads through MiXCR, storing one row per CDR3 protein. This sample has under 300,000 distinct CDR3 sequences, with about 13% found just once. Germline V gene data show CDR1 as SGHTA and CDR2 as FQGNSA. Trimming pared 2 bases from V and 5 bases from J, leaving 7 bases between. The CDR3 is 14 residues long. Points on this clonotype: Antigen: not known.

This sample was also put to use in a study of yellow fever vaccine responses in identical twins. In that study: On the reported evidence, twins' vaccine T cell responses seemed partly convergent and partly personalized.

The specimen sequenced was memory (CD45RO+) T cells sorted from blood. The rearrangement joins TRBV7-2 to TRBJ1-6, with D unresolved. The TCR was taken from a woman between 18 and 29 years old in good health. CDR3 sequence: CASSLLSNNSPLHF. CDR3 sequence (DNA): TGTGCCAGCAGCTTACTCAGTAATAATTCACCCCTCCACTTT.